This is a list of T cell receptor beta chains from one sample in a study of T cell repertoires in aging, cancer and after chemotherapy. MiXCR, run by TCRdb on the multiplex PCR reads, gives a single entry per CDR3 protein. There are 9,400 or so distinct CDR3 sequences in the sample; roughly two fifths occur only once, and 3.5% lies in the top ten. Sequencing was done on a sample of blood. The receptors stem from a human donor in good health. CDR3s leave out the opening cysteine and the closing phenylalanine or tryptophan. A D gene is named only where the DNA matches it firmly.

v_call: TRBV18
d_call: TRBD1
cdr3_aa: ASSLTGTGSLEAF

v_call: TRBV18
d_call: .
cdr3_aa: ASLARGNSPLH

v_call: TRBV11-2
d_call: .
cdr3_aa: ASSLAGGTYYGYT

v_call: TRBV11-2
d_call: TRBD1
cdr3_aa: ASSLEDRSWETQY

v_call: TRBV6-4
d_call: TRBD2
cdr3_aa: ASSVSGLAGGETYNEQF

v_call: TRBV30
d_call: .
cdr3_aa: AWSGLGQQETQY

v_call: TRBV6-5
d_call: .
cdr3_aa: ASSYIGFPQETQY

v_call: TRBV5-5
d_call: .
cdr3_aa: ASSDFSEKLF

v_call: TRBV6-5
d_call: .
cdr3_aa: ATYDRGYT

v_call: TRBV12-3/TRBV12-4
d_call: TRBD1
cdr3_aa: ASSLGQPYGYT

v_call: TRBV5-4
d_call: .
cdr3_aa: ASSGEDRALLTYEQY

v_call: TRBV19
d_call: TRBD2
cdr3_aa: ASSTPGGSSTDTQY

v_call: TRBV18
d_call: .
cdr3_aa: ASSRVGVWDSYNEQF

v_call: TRBV7-2
d_call: TRBD1
cdr3_aa: ASSGGTGGSYGYT

v_call: TRBV5-1
d_call: TRBD1
cdr3_aa: ASSLGQANLNNEQF

v_call: TRBV5-6
d_call: .
cdr3_aa: ASKRQDTEAF

v_call: TRBV12-3/TRBV12-4
d_call: .
cdr3_aa: ASSLVLGETQY

v_call: TRBV11-1
d_call: .
cdr3_aa: ASSKSGAYEQY

v_call: TRBV19
d_call: .
cdr3_aa: ASSIGGSSYGYT

v_call: TRBV18
d_call: TRBD1
cdr3_aa: ASSLPPGQGYNEQY

v_call: TRBV14
d_call: .
cdr3_aa: ASSQGNGAGYT

v_call: TRBV6-1
d_call: .
cdr3_aa: ASVRDPYTEAF

v_call: TRBV10-3
d_call: .
cdr3_aa: AISATGLVYEQY

v_call: TRBV12-3/TRBV12-4
d_call: .
cdr3_aa: ASSLVGTGETQY

v_call: TRBV6-2/TRBV6-3
d_call: .
cdr3_aa: ASSPGGPQH

v_call: TRBV11-3
d_call: .
cdr3_aa: ASSLGQKAF